This is a list of T cell receptor beta chains from one sample in a study of cytomegalovirus exposure and HLA in healthy donors. Generated by immunoSEQ multiplex PCR, the TCRdb table keeps only in-frame clones and is missing some. The table lists 100,000 to 150,000 clones, approximately 76% of them singletons. Sequences were obtained from PBMCs. Receptor source: a man in his fifties or sixties in good health and CMV-seropositive. The CDR3 runs from the conserved cysteine through the conserved F or W. The D gene is left open where the match is weak. The size field is filled for only some rows; it gives once, few, many or a size class.

CASSSGQPRTDTQYF	TGCGCCAGCAGCTCAGGACAGCCACGCACAGATACGCAGTATTTT	-	-	TRBJ2-3	TRBV5-1
CASSDVTLDEQFF	TGCGCCAGCAGTGACGTGACTCTAGATGAGCAGTTCTTC	-	-	TRBJ2-1	TRBV10-2
CASLTGGWGTEAFF	TGTGCCAGCTTGACAGGGGGCTGGGGCACTGAAGCTTTCTTT	TRBD1	-	TRBJ1-1	TRBV18
CASRSDRVGGELFF	TGTGCCAGCAGGTCCGACAGGGTTGGCGGGGAGCTGTTTTTT	TRBD1	-	TRBJ2-2	TRBV7-8
CASSLGEASNQPQHF	TGTGCCAGCAGCTTAGGGGAAGCGAGCAATCAGCCCCAGCATTTT	-	few	TRBJ1-5	TRBV5-6
CASGLIRQVANYGYTF	TGTGCTAGTGGTTTGATTCGACAGGTAGCTAACTATGGCTACACCTTC	-	-	TRBJ1-2	TRBV12-5
CATSRDGGGKGYTF	TGTGCCACCAGCAGAGATGGGGGGGGGAAGGGCTACACCTTC	-	-	TRBJ1-2	TRBV15
CAVRAGTDTQYF	TGTGCGGTAAGAGCGGGCACAGATACGCAGTATTTT	-	once	TRBJ2-3	TRBV15
CASGSHLATEAFF	TGTGCTAGTGGTTCCCATTTGGCAACTGAAGCTTTCTTT	-	-	TRBJ1-1	TRBV12-5
CASSLRDTFPGELFF	TGCGCCAGCAGCTTAAGGGACACCTTCCCCGGGGAGCTGTTTTTT	-	-	TRBJ2-2	TRBV5-1
CASSQDSQGSTYGYTF	TGTGCCAGCAGCCAAGATTCCCAGGGGAGTACCTATGGCTACACCTTC	-	-	TRBJ1-2	TRBV4-2
CASRQGLGPGYTF	TGTGCCAGCAGGCAGGGGTTGGGGCCGGGCTACACCTTC	-	-	TRBJ1-2	TRBV2
CAWSTAGIRNQPQHF	TGTGCCTGGAGTACGGCAGGGATCCGCAATCAGCCCCAGCATTTT	-	-	TRBJ1-5	TRBV30
CASREGRRNTGELFF	TGCGCCAGCAGGGAGGGACGGAGAAACACCGGGGAGCTGTTTTTT	-	-	TRBJ2-2	TRBV5-1
CASSVRLAIDTQYF	TGTGCCAGCAGCGTACGACTAGCGATAGATACGCAGTATTTT	TRBD2	-	TRBJ2-3	TRBV9
CASSLGTSFREQYF	TGTGCCAGCAGCTTGGGGACTAGCTTTCGCGAGCAGTACTTC	TRBD2	-	TRBJ2-7	TRBV5-4
CASSQDWLAGGPTGELFF	TGCGCCAGCAGCCAAGATTGGCTAGCGGGGGGGCCCACCGGGGAGCTGTTTTTT	TRBD2	-	TRBJ2-2	TRBV4-1
CAISVAADQPQHF	TGTGCCATCAGTGTGGCTGCCGATCAGCCCCAGCATTTT	-	many	TRBJ1-5	TRBV10-3